The rows below give T cell receptor beta chains drawn from one sample of a study of immune reconstitution after stem cell transplant in scleroderma. TCRdb independently ran MiXCR on the RT-PCR reads; one entry per CDR3 protein. The table shows about 2,000 distinct CDR3 sequences, with about 16% occurring only once. This material was acquired before or after autologous hematopoietic stem cell transplantation (not recorded which). The receptors shown here come from a female donor with systemic sclerosis. Each CDR3 is given with its conserved first and last residue. The order of the fields is clone size, D gene, V gene, J gene, CDR3 protein, CDR3 DNA. The D gene is left open where the match is weak. Clone size is stated in some rows and not others, as once, few, many or a class when expanded.

medium-sized	NA	TRBV20-1	TRBJ1-2	CSASEDYGYTF	TGCAGTGCTTCAGAGGACTATGGCTACACCTTC
few	NA	TRBV12-3/TRBV12-4	TRBJ1-6	CASSLAPYNSPLHF	TGTGCCAGCAGCTTAGCCCCCTATAATTCACCCCTCCACTTT
medium-sized	TRBD1	TRBV7-6	TRBJ1-6	CASSLYGTGNSPLHF	TGTGCCAGCAGCTTATACGGGACAGGGAACTCACCCCTCCACTTT
few	NA	TRBV20-1	TRBJ1-6	CSASPSGALHNSPLHF	TGCAGTGCTAGCCCCTCGGGCGCCCTGCATAATTCACCCCTCCACTTT
medium-sized	NA	TRBV15	TRBJ1-5	CATSPDYSNQPQHF	TGTGCCACCAGCCCAGACTATAGCAATCAGCCCCAGCATTTT
NA	TRBD1	TRBV29-1	TRBJ1-1	CSVRQGNVNTEAFF	TGCAGCGTAAGACAGGGGAATGTGAACACTGAAGCTTTCTTT
medium-sized	TRBD2	TRBV28	TRBJ2-7	CASRAGLTRDYEQYF	TGTGCCAGCAGGGCGGGACTAACCAGGGACTACGAGCAGTACTTC
medium-sized	NA	TRBV27	TRBJ2-3	CASALGNRITTDTQYF	TGTGCCAGCGCTTTGGGGAATAGGATTACCACAGATACGCAGTATTTT
few	NA	TRBV7-8	TRBJ1-1	CASSLRQGGNTEAFF	TGTGCCAGCAGCTTACGGCAGGGCGGGAACACTGAAGCTTTCTTT
medium-sized	NA	TRBV10-3	TRBJ1-1	CAIKDSDTEAFF	TGTGCCATCAAGGATTCAGACACTGAAGCTTTCTTT
NA	NA	TRBV6-5	TRBJ2-3	CASSSTGVAVQYF	TGTGCCAGCAGTTCCACTGGGGTTGCAGTGCAGTATTTT
NA	TRBD1	TRBV28	TRBJ2-5	CASSLNGIQGEETQYF	TGTGCCAGCAGCCTCAATGGGATACAGGGGGAAGAGACCCAGTACTTC
NA	NA	TRBV5-6	TRBJ1-5	CASSLPHQPQHF	TGTGCCAGCAGCTTACCCCATCAGCCCCAGCATTTT
medium-sized	NA	TRBV9	TRBJ2-3	CASSVGMWGSTDTQYF	TGTGCCAGCAGCGTAGGCATGTGGGGCAGCACAGATACGCAGTATTTT
medium-sized	NA	TRBV12-3/TRBV12-4	TRBJ2-3	CASSLAGAGDTQYF	TGTGCCAGCAGTTTAGCGGGGGCAGGAGATACGCAGTATTTT
many	NA	TRBV10-1	TRBJ2-5	CASSDSETQYF	TGCGCCAGCAGTGATTCAGAGACCCAGTACTTC
once	TRBD1	TRBV19	TRBJ1-1	CASSIRTGSNPEAFF	TGTGCCAGTAGTATCCGGACAGGGTCGAACCCTGAAGCTTTCTTT
NA	NA	TRBV29-1	TRBJ2-5	CSVVRTQETQYF	TGCAGCGTTGTTCGGACCCAAGAGACCCAGTACTTC
medium-sized	NA	TRBV29-1	TRBJ1-1	CSVERGEAFF	TGCAGCGTTGAAAGAGGGGAGGCTTTCTTT
few	NA	TRBV29-1	TRBJ2-3	CSVDQGYTDTQYF	TGCAGCGTTGATCAGGGTTACACAGATACGCAGTATTTT
medium-sized	NA	TRBV28	TRBJ2-7	CASSSLSSYEQYF	TGTGCCAGCAGTTCACTCTCATCCTACGAGCAGTACTTC
medium-sized	NA	TRBV14	TRBJ2-2	CASRRLPNTGELFF	TGTGCCAGCAGGCGGCTCCCGAACACCGGGGAGCTGTTTTTT
medium-sized	NA	TRBV3-1	TRBJ2-7	CASSRTASYEQYF	TGTGCCAGCAGCCGGACGGCCTCCTACGAGCAGTACTTC
few	TRBD2	TRBV7-3	TRBJ2-1	CAGSLVGTSGSNGNEQFF	TGTGCCGGCAGCTTAGTTGGGACTAGCGGGAGTAATGGCAATGAGCAGTTCTTC
medium-sized	NA	TRBV7-2	TRBJ2-5	CASSLGRSRETQYF	TGTGCCAGCAGCCTGGGGCGCTCGAGAGAGACCCAGTACTTC
medium-sized	NA	TRBV20-1	TRBJ2-3	CSAPSQGPQYF	TGCAGTGCTCCTTCTCAGGGTCCGCAGTATTTT
NA	TRBD1	TRBV5-4	TRBJ1-6	CASSSDRGDSPLHF	TGTGCCAGCAGCTCAGACAGGGGCGATTCACCCCTCCACTTT
medium-sized	TRBD1	TRBV12-3/TRBV12-4	TRBJ1-2	CASSQGGAKGYTF	TGTGCCAGCAGTCAGGGGGGCGCAAAAGGCTACACCTTC
many	TRBD1	TRBV28	TRBJ2-5	CASSPIRGQGAETQYF	TGTGCCAGCAGTCCTATCCGGGGACAGGGGGCGGAGACCCAGTACTTC
medium-sized	NA	TRBV7-2	TRBJ2-7	CASSLGTLASYEQYF	TGTGCCAGCAGCTTAGGTACTCTAGCTTCGTACGAGCAGTACTTC
medium-sized	TRBD2	TRBV7-9	TRBJ2-3	CASSPGLGADTQYF	TGTGCCAGCAGCCCCGGACTAGGAGCCGATACGCAGTATTTT
few	TRBD1	TRBV12-3/TRBV12-4	TRBJ2-7	CASSPRTGPYEQYF	TGTGCCAGCAGTCCCCGGACAGGGCCCTACGAGCAGTACTTC
medium-sized	TRBD1	TRBV5-1	TRBJ1-5	CASSLTGGGQPQHF	TGCGCCAGCAGCTTAACAGGGGGCGGTCAGCCCCAGCATTTT
NA	TRBD2	TRBV4-2	TRBJ2-7	CASSQDLGLAGKTREQYF	TGTGCCAGCAGCCAAGATCTTGGACTAGCGGGAAAGACTCGCGAGCAGTACTTC
medium-sized	NA	TRBV7-9	TRBJ1-1	CASSFGYTEAFF	TGTGCCAGCAGCTTCGGATACACTGAAGCTTTCTTT
large	NA	TRBV14	TRBJ1-2	CASSQDPDQRYTF	TGTGCCAGCAGCCAAGATCCCGACCAACGCTACACCTTC
NA	TRBD2	TRBV7-2	TRBJ2-3	CASSLFTTRGATDTQYF	TGTGCCAGCAGCTTATTTACTACGCGGGGGGCTACAGATACGCAGTATTTT
medium-sized	TRBD1	TRBV6-5	TRBJ2-1	CASKGQGTSAYNEQFF	TGTGCCAGCAAGGGACAGGGGACGAGCGCCTACAATGAGCAGTTCTTC
NA	NA	TRBV29-1	TRBJ2-5	CSVEAFQETQYF	TGCAGCGTTGAGGCCTTCCAAGAGACCCAGTACTTC
NA	NA	TRBV4-3	TRBJ1-3	CASSQDSLSGNTIYF	TGCGCCAGCAGCCAAGATTCGCTCTCTGGAAACACCATATATTTT
medium-sized	NA	TRBV27	TRBJ2-7	CASSPTSEYEQYF	TGTGCCAGCAGTCCGACCTCCGAATACGAGCAGTACTTC
once	TRBD1	TRBV6-5	TRBJ1-6	CASRSGTGGYNSPLHF	TGTGCCAGCAGGTCGGGGACAGGGGGTTATAATTCACCCCTCCACTTT
few	TRBD1	TRBV6-5	TRBJ1-5	CASRDTGGMDQPQHF	TGTGCCAGCAGGGACACAGGGGGTATGGATCAGCCCCAGCATTTT